One sample yielded the 4 T cell receptor beta chains listed below, sequenced in a study of cytomegalovirus exposure and HLA in healthy donors. PCR involved 60 Vbeta and 13 Jbeta primers. TCRdb's table, derived via immunoSEQ multiplex PCR, lists solely in-frame clones and lacks some. The table counts some 120,000 clones; more than 3.5% lies in the top ten. What was sequenced was PBMCs. The receptors shown here come from a man aged 30 to 45 in good health and CMV-seronegative.

The V call is TRBV5-4, the J call TRBJ2-5; possibly TRBD2 for D (6 bases). Trimming shortened V by 4 bases and J by 5 bases, and 15 bases separated the two germline ends. The CDR3 length is 14 residues. The germline V gene has CDR1 SGHNT and CDR2 YYREEE (reference sequence). The CDR3 coding sequence is TGTGCCAGCAGCGCCGGCGGGGCGGGGGAGACCCAGTACTTC. It codes for CASSAGGAGETQYF.

This sequence joins TRBV7-2 and TRBJ2-1; 11 bases align to TRBD2. After removal of 1 base from V and 7 bases from J, the junction contained 3 bases not matched to a gene. The CDR3 consists of 15 residues. Germline loops: CDR1 SGHTA, CDR2 FQGNSA. The CDR3 is CASSLGTSGPNEQFF. For the CDR3, the DNA is TGTGCCAGCAGCTTAGGGACTAGCGGGCCTAATGAGCAGTTCTTC.

The CDR3 DNA is TGCGCCAGCAGCCTTACGACAGGCACGCTGATCTATGGCTACACCTTC. The encoded protein is CASSLTTGTLIYGYTF. V gene TRBV5-1 combines with J gene TRBJ1-2, with D possibly being TRBD1 (6 bases). The length of the CDR3 is 16 residues. With 4 bases removed from V and 4 bases from J, the gap between germline ends came to 20 bases. Germline V gene data show CDR1 as SGHRS and CDR2 as YFSETQ.

The chain uses TRBV5-5 and TRBJ2-1; TRBD1 is a possible D gene (6 bases). Germline CDR1 reads SGHKS; CDR2 reads YYEKEE (reference sequence). The CDR3 has 14 amino acids. Trimming removed 7 bases at V and 4 bases at J, with 15 bases between. The CDR3 sequence is CASVLLQGYNEQFF. The CDR3 DNA reads TGTGCCAGCGTACTATTACAGGGTTACAATGAGCAGTTCTTC.